Reported below is one T cell receptor beta chain. The trim removed 2 bases at V and 4 bases at J, leaving 3 bases unmatched. This CDR3 is built from 15 residues. Germline V gene lookup returns CDR1 SEHNR and CDR2 FQNEAQ (reference sequence). These data are taken from a study of blood T cell repertoires in COVID-19. The wider study: Sites across the United States, Italy and Spain contributed samples from acute and convalescent COVID-19.

Repertoires were generated with immunoSEQ multiplex PCR, while TCRdb's copy carries only in-frame clones and drops some. The sample yields some 180,000 clones, 82% seen once. This receptor was taken from a woman aged 60-75 years with COVID-19, enrolled during active disease. The source material was peripheral blood. The V gene is TRBV7-9, the J gene TRBJ1-1; 11 bases align to TRBD1. Here the CDR3 DNA reads TGTGCCAGCAGCTTAACCGGGACAGGGGGCACTGAAGCTTTCTTT. It specifies CASSLTGTGGTEAFF.